The rows below give T cell receptor beta chains drawn from one sample of a study of blood T cell repertoires in COVID-19. Sequencing was performed with immunoSEQ multiplex PCR; in TCRdb, only in-frame clones are kept and a portion is missing. The sample yields 200,000 to 300,000 clones, roughly 86% seen once. The sequenced sample was PBMCs or T cells enriched from blood (not recorded which). Every receptor here comes from a woman in her late teens or twenties who had recovered from COVID-19. The CDR3 runs from the conserved cysteine through the conserved F or W. A D gene is named only where the DNA matches it firmly. Expanded clones are given a class, and other clones once, few, many or no size at all.

TRBD2 . 13 TRBJ2-2 TRBV28 TGTGCGGCCCGCGGGGGGGCCCCCGGGGAGCTGTTTTTT CAARGGAPGELFF
TRBD1 . 15 TRBJ1-2 TRBV7-9 TGTGCCAGCAGCCCAATCGACAGGGGTAGCTATGGCTACACCTTC CASSPIDRGSYGYTF
. . 18 TRBJ1-5 TRBV6-1 TGTGCCAGCAGTGATCTTTTTTTCCGGGATTTACTCAATCAGCCCCAGCATTTT CASSDLFFRDLLNQPQHF
TRBD2 many 17 TRBJ2-2 TRBV6-1 TGTGCCAGCAGTGTTACTAGCGGGAGGGCCGGGACCGGGGAGCTGTTTTTT CASSVTSGRAGTGELFF
. . 12 TRBJ2-2 TRBV15 TGTGCCACCAGCAGTATTACCGGGGAGCTGTTTTTT CATSSITGELFF
. once 14 TRBJ2-7 TRBV7-9 TGTGCCAGCAGCTTATCTCGTGGGCTTGCCGAGCAGTACTTC CASSLSRGLAEQYF
TRBD1 . 14 TRBJ2-7 TRBV24-1 TGTGCCACCAGTGACACAGGGGGATCGGACGAGCAGTACTTC CATSDTGGSDEQYF
TRBD1 . 14 TRBJ1-1 TRBV5-4 TGTGCCAGCAGCTTAGGGGGCGCCGACACTGAAGCTTTCTTT CASSLGGADTEAFF
TRBD2 . 17 TRBJ2-1 TRBV5-4 TGTGCCAGCAGCTTGAGGAGCGGGAGCTTCTCCTACAATGAGCAGTTCTTC CASSLRSGSFSYNEQFF
. . 12 TRBJ1-2 TRBV4-3 TGCGCCAGCAGCCACTACAGAGACGGCTACACCTTC CASSHYRDGYTF
TRBD1 . 18 TRBJ1-1 TRBV19 TGTGCCGCTAAATCCCCCATTTCAGGGGGCGAGATAAACACTGAAGCTTTCTTT CAAKSPISGGEINTEAFF
. . 14 TRBJ2-1 TRBV7-9 TGTGCCAGCAGCCCCACTAGCTACTACAATGAGCAGTTCTTC CASSPTSYYNEQFF
. . 16 TRBJ1-2 TRBV12-5 TGTGCTAGTGGTTTGGTTACTGCCCGGGGGATCTATGGCTACACCTTC CASGLVTARGIYGYTF
TRBD1 . 12 TRBJ2-7 TRBV7-8 TGTGCCAGCAGCTGGGACAGCTACGAGCAGTACTTC CASSWDSYEQYF
. few 17 TRBJ1-6 TRBV11-2 TGTGCCAGCAGCTTAGTTCCCTCAGGGAGGGCGCTTTCACCCCTCCACTTT CASSLVPSGRALSPLHF
TRBD2 . 16 TRBJ2-1 TRBV30 TGTGCCTGGAGTGGGCGACTAGCGGGAGACTACAATGAGCAGTTCTTC CAWSGRLAGDYNEQFF
TRBD1 few 15 TRBJ1-5 TRBV19 TGTGCCAGTAGGACGGACAGGTTTAGCAATCAGCCCCAGCATTTT CASRTDRFSNQPQHF
TRBD2 few 16 TRBJ2-7 TRBV4-1 TGCGCCAGCAGCCAAAACGTGAGTCCGGGACTAGCGCTGCAGTACTTC CASSQNVSPGLALQYF
. . 14 TRBJ2-1 TRBV7-6 TGTGCCAGCAGCTTAGCGGGAGTCTGGAATGAGCAGTTCTTC CASSLAGVWNEQFF
TRBD2 . 19 TRBJ2-3 TRBV6-2/TRBV6-3 TGTGCCAGCAGTTTCCCCTCTAGCGGGGGTTCCTCTAGCACAGATACGCAGTATTTT CASSFPSSGGSSSTDTQYF
. . 16 TRBJ2-7 TRBV11-2 TGTGCCAGCAGCCCACTGGGGGTAGCGGCGACCTACGAGCAGTACTTC CASSPLGVAATYEQYF
. . 15 TRBJ2-3 TRBV5-1 TGCGCCAGCAGCTTGGAGGGGGGGCTAACGTATACGCAGTATTTT CASSLEGGLTYTQYF
. . 17 TRBJ1-5 TRBV5-5 TGTGCCAGCAGCTTGGGATCGTCGGGTTATAGCAATCAGCCCCAGCATTTT CASSLGSSGYSNQPQHF
TRBD2 . 16 TRBJ2-1 TRBV3-1/TRBV3-2 TGTGCCAGCAGCCTAGCGGGAGGTCCCTTTATCAATGAGCAGTTCTTC CASSLAGGPFINEQFF
. . 17 TRBJ2-7 TRBV13 TGTGCCAGCAGCTTAAGCAGCCTAGCTTCCCAGACCTACGAGCAGTACTTC CASSLSSLASQTYEQYF
. many 14 TRBJ1-4 TRBV9 TGTGCCAGCAGCGAATCAGGGGCTCGCGAAAAACTGTTTTTT CASSESGAREKLFF
TRBD1 . 18 TRBJ2-2 TRBV5-4 TGTGCCAGCAGCTTACCACCCTCGGACAGGTTAGGAACCGGGGAGCTGTTTTTT CASSLPPSDRLGTGELFF
TRBD2 . 19 TRBJ2-1 TRBV3-1/TRBV3-2 TGTGCCAGCAGCGGCGGGAGCGAAAGCAGTTGGTCACTCTACAATGAGCAGTTCTTC CASSGGSESSWSLYNEQFF
TRBD1 . 11 TRBJ2-7 TRBV20-1 TGCAGTGCTACCAGGGGGCGCGAGCAGTACTTC CSATRGREQYF
TRBD2 . 15 TRBJ2-1 TRBV9 TGTGCCAGCAGGGCCGGGACTAACTCCTACAATGAGCAGTTCTTC CASRAGTNSYNEQFF
. few 14 TRBJ1-5 TRBV27 TGTGCCAGCAGTTTATCGGCGGCGGTGAAGCCCCAGCATTTT CASSLSAAVKPQHF
. . 15 TRBJ1-1 TRBV5-4 TGTGCCAGCAGCCCATACAGGGTCATGAACACTGAAGCTTTCTTT CASSPYRVMNTEAFF
. . 14 TRBJ2-3 TRBV3-1/TRBV3-2 TGTGCCAGCAGCCCGAGACAGGTGACAGATACGCAGTATTTT CASSPRQVTDTQYF
TRBD1 once 15 TRBJ1-2 TRBV2 TGTGCCAGCAGTGGGACAGGGACGCCTAACTATGGCTACACCTTC CASSGTGTPNYGYTF
TRBD1 . 17 TRBJ1-2 TRBV4-1 TGCGCCAGCAGCCAAGAGCCTTTCGGACAGGGTGAATATGGCTACACCTTC CASSQEPFGQGEYGYTF
TRBD1 . 14 TRBJ1-1 TRBV9 TGTGCCAGCAGCCGACCAGAAAACAGGGGCTCGGCTTTCTTT CASSRPENRGSAFF
. . 14 TRBJ1-1 TRBV29-1 TGCAGCGTTGAGCCAAGGCAGGCGAACACTGAAGCTTTCTTT CSVEPRQANTEAFF
. . 14 TRBJ2-7 TRBV7-6 TGTGCCAGCAGCTTAGGGCAAAGCTCCTACGAGCAGTACTTC CASSLGQSSYEQYF
. . 12 TRBJ1-2 TRBV6-6 TGTGCCAGCAGCTTAGACACATATGGCTACACCTTC CASSLDTYGYTF
TRBD1 . 12 TRBJ2-3 TRBV10-3 TGTGCCATCAGTGGGGACAGTCATACGCAGTATTTT CAISGDSHTQYF